This T cell receptor beta chain was sequenced during a study of blood T cells in healthy people across ages. Germline V gene lookup returns CDR1 KGHSH and CDR2 LQKENI. CDR3 length: 17 amino acids. V lost 3 bases and J lost 0; bases outside the gene matches: 10. Combining a sample-barcoded 5' primer with a J-beta primer mix, a second PCR ran for about 6 to 12 cycles. In TCRdb, the 5' RACE reads were re-called with MiXCR into one record per CDR3 protein. This table has hundreds of thousands of distinct CDR3 sequences, 55% to 75% appearing once. The sequence came from a man under 40 in good health. The chain couples TRBV18 to TRBJ1-1, with 7 nucleotides matching TRBD1. The material sequenced was blood. CDR3 amino acids: CASSPRDSGALNTEAFF. In DNA, the CDR3 is TGTGCCAGCTCACCCAGGGACAGCGGGGCGTTGAACACTGAAGCTTTCTTT. The variable domain in full, with the rest retrieved from reference TRBV18 and TRBJ1-1, is NAGVMQNPRHLVRRRGQEARLRCSPMKGHSHVYWYRQLPEEGLKFMVYLQKENIIDESGMPKERFSAEFPKEGPSILRIQQVVRGDSAAYFCASSPRDSGALNTEAFFGQGTRLTVV.